The 25 T cell receptor beta chains reported below all come from one sample, sequenced in a study of OX40 agonist ivuxolimab in advanced cancers. The table came from immunoSEQ multiplex PCR; TCRdb's copy has only in-frame clones and leaves some out. The sample records about 22,000 clones, less than 90% being singletons. This material consisted of CD4+ or CD8+ T cells sorted from blood, taken in a trial of the OX40 agonist ivuxolimab. The receptors shown here come from an adult with an advanced solid tumor such as melanoma, head and neck, liver or kidney cancer.

The CDR3 sequence is CASSFGTGYGYTF. The CDR3 DNA reads TGTGCCAGCAGTTTCGGGACAGGCTATGGCTACACCTTC. The V call is TRBV27, the J call TRBJ1-2; 8 nucleotides agree with TRBD1. With 3 bases clipped from V and 4 bases from J, the junction kept 1 base outside the gene matches. Germline CDR1 is MNHEY and CDR2 is SMNVEV (reference sequence). The CDR3 has 13 residues.

The gene calls are TRBV5-5 and TRBJ2-1; possible D gene TRBD2, 7 bases. Trimming cost V 0 bases and J 4 bases, with 14 bases left between them. The CDR3 contains 16 residues. The V gene's germline CDR1 is SGHKS and CDR2 YYEKEE (reference sequence). CDR3 sequence reads: CASSLGGGGEYNEQFF. CDR3 DNA sequence: TGTGCCAGCAGCTTGGGAGGGGGAGGGGAATACAATGAGCAGTTCTTC.

The chain links TRBV4-1 to TRBJ1-1, with D unresolved. In germline, CDR1 is MGHRA, CDR2 YSYEKL. The V end was cut by 3 bases, the J end by 10 bases, with 21 bases between. The CDR3 has 15 amino acids. CDR3 amino acids: CASSHVTDSRRGAFF. The DNA of the CDR3 is TGCGCCAGCAGCCATGTCACGGACTCCCGGAGAGGAGCTTTCTTT.

The rearrangement joins TRBV5-6 to TRBJ1-5; 7 bases align to TRBD1. Trimming at V came to 4 bases and at J to 0 bases, leaving 4 bases not matched to a gene. Germline CDR1 and CDR2: SGHDT and YYEEEE. This CDR3 region has 15 residues. The CDR3 loop reads CASSGGQYSNQPQHF. CDR3 DNA sequence: TGTGCCAGCAGCGGGGGACAGTATAGCAATCAGCCCCAGCATTTT.

This rearrangement joins TRBV4-1 to TRBJ1-2; D unresolved. The V gene's germline CDR1 is MGHRA and CDR2 YSYEKL. The length of the CDR3 is 15 residues. V was shortened by 2 bases and J by 3 bases, with 13 bases between the two germline ends. The CDR3 DNA sequence: TGCGCCAGCAGCCAAAACGACATGAAAGACTATGGCTACACCTTC. Protein: CASSQNDMKDYGYTF.

The rearrangement joins TRBV4-2 to TRBJ2-6; D is unclear. Trimming took 3 bases from V and 0 from J, leaving 9 bases between them. The germline V gene has CDR1 LGHNA and CDR2 YNFKEQ. The CDR3 has 16 residues. DNA for the CDR3: TGTGCCAGCAGCCACGAGGACGGCTCTGGGGCCAACGTCCTGACTTTC. Translating it yields CASSHEDGSGANVLTF.

This clone was recorded a few times. The chain is built from TRBV11-2 and TRBJ2-7; weak D call: TRBD1 (5 bases). CDR1 is SGHAT, CDR2 FQNNGV, per germline. The germline V and J ends were trimmed by 2 bases and 0 bases, with 11 bases remaining between them. This CDR3 region has 15 residues. The chain's CDR3 is CASSLLDTYSYEQYF. CDR3 nucleotides: TGTGCCAGCAGCTTACTGGACACGTACTCCTACGAGCAGTACTTC.

The rearrangement uses TRBV30 and TRBJ2-3; D is unresolved. Per germline, CDR1 GTSNPN and CDR2 SVGIG (reference sequence). This CDR3 region has 13 residues. V was cut by 2 bases and J by 5 bases, with 11 bases left in between. The chain's CDR3 is CAWSTTPGDTQYF. For the CDR3, the DNA is TGTGCCTGGAGTACCACCCCGGGAGATACGCAGTATTTT.

This clone was recorded once. The chain recombines TRBV10-3 with TRBJ2-3; 7 bases are shared with TRBD1. The CDR3 consists of 14 residues. V was pared by 3 bases and J by 2 bases, with 2 bases of the junction left unmatched. The germline V gene encodes CDR1 ENHRY and CDR2 SYGVKD. CDR3 DNA sequence: TGTGCCATCAGTGAAGGGACAGACACAGATACGCAGTATTTT. Translated: CAISEGTDTDTQYF.

V usage is TRBV27 and J usage is TRBJ2-7, with D possibly TRBD1 on 6 matching bases. This CDR3 has 13 amino acids. Between the trimmed V and J ends, which lost 3 bases and 7 bases, there was a span of 13 bases. From germline, CDR1 is MNHEY and CDR2 SMNVEV (reference sequence). CDR3 residues: CASSLNQGQEQYF. In DNA, the CDR3 is TGTGCCAGCAGTTTGAACCAGGGGCAGGAGCAGTACTTC.

V gene TRBV21-1 combines with J gene TRBJ1-5. TRBV21-1 is a recognized pseudogene. This CDR3 has 21 amino acids. Written as DNA, the CDR3 is TGTGCCAGCAGCGGGAAGCCACAGGAAGGGGAGTTTAGATCGGGCAATCAGCCCCAGCATTTT. Its translation: CASSGKPQEGEFRSGNQPQHF.

Only a few counts were recorded for this clone. The CDR3 DNA reads TGTGCCAGCAGCTTGGTTGGCGATGAGCAGTTCTTC. Translation: CASSLVGDEQFF. J is TRBJ2-1 and V is TRBV5-6; D unresolved. CDR1 is SGHDT and CDR2 is YYEEEE in the germline V gene. The CDR3 extends over 12 amino acids. Between the trimmed V and J ends, which lost 0 bases and 8 bases, there was a span of 6 bases. Using reference TRBV5-6 and TRBJ2-1 for the parts outside the CDR3, the full variable domain is DAGVTQSPTHLIKTRGQQVTLRCSPKSGHDTVSWYQQALGQGPQFIFQYYEEEERQRGNFPDRFSGHQFPNYSSELNVNALLLGDSALYLCASSLVGDEQFFGPGTRLTVL.

J is TRBJ1-5 and V is TRBV7-2; D uncertain. This CDR3 spans 12 amino acids. V lost 7 bases and J 0 bases, leaving 4 bases between the germline ends. Germline loops: CDR1 SGHTA, CDR2 FQGNSA. CDR3 loop: CASTYSNQPQHF. The CDR3 region has the DNA TGTGCCAGCACCTATAGCAATCAGCCCCAGCATTTT.

The CDR3 is CASSTGGLDNEQFF. As DNA, the CDR3 is TGTGCCAGCAGCACGGGAGGGCTCGACAATGAGCAGTTCTTC. The V gene is TRBV6-5, the J gene TRBJ2-1, with 8 bases fitting TRBD2. This CDR3 spans 14 amino acids. Germline V gene sequence: CDR1 MNHEY, CDR2 SVGAGI. Unmatched junction bases numbered 6, after V lost 6 bases and J lost 5 bases.

The chain combines TRBV2 with TRBJ2-3; 10 bases match TRBD2. Germline CDR1 SNHLY, CDR2 FYNNEI. Trimming cost V 6 bases and J 2 bases; bases outside gene matches: 5. There are 15 residues in the CDR3. The CDR3 region has the DNA TGTGCCAGCAGCTGGACTAGCGGATACACAGATACGCAGTATTTT. Residues: CASSWTSGYTDTQYF. Based on the CDR3 plus reference TRBV2 and TRBJ2-3, the full variable domain is EPEVTQTPSHQVTQMGQEVILRCVPISNHLYFYWYRQILGQKVEFLVSFYNNEISEKSEIFDDQFSVERPDGSNFTLKIRSTKLEDSAMYFCASSWTSGYTDTQYFGPGTRLTVL.

The chain carries TRBV7-9 and TRBJ2-1; a weak D match, TRBD1 (5 bases). Looked up from germline, CDR1 is SEHNR and CDR2 is FQNEAQ (reference sequence). V was trimmed by 4 bases and J by 6 bases, leaving 19 bases between them. The length of the CDR3 is 16 residues. The DNA for the CDR3 is TGTGCCAGCAGCTGGGGTGGGGCAGGGCTCCGCAATGAGCAGTTCTTC. Residues: CASSWGGAGLRNEQFF.

The CDR3 here is CASSLNTGGYEQYF. Written as DNA, the CDR3 is TGTGCCAGCAGCTTGAATACAGGGGGTTACGAGCAGTACTTC. The V gene is TRBV7-9, the J gene TRBJ2-7, with TRBD1 matching over 8 bases. Germline trimming cut 3 bases from V and 4 bases from J; bases unmatched to any gene: 5. Germline assignment: CDR1 SEHNR and CDR2 FQNEAQ (reference sequence). The CDR3 extends over 14 amino acids.

The CDR3 sequence: CSVAGLAEDPSTDTQYF. The CDR3 DNA sequence: TGCAGCGTTGCCGGGCTAGCGGAAGACCCTAGCACAGATACGCAGTATTTT. The chain uses TRBV29-1 and TRBJ2-3; TRBD2 matches 7 bases. Per germline, CDR1 SQVTM and CDR2 ANQGSEA. V dropped 4 bases and J dropped 0; count of bases not matched to a gene: 13. The CDR3 has 17 residues.

V and J are TRBV28 and TRBJ1-2, with TRBD1 identical over 9 bases. CDR3 length: 15 residues. After removal of 6 bases from V and 8 bases from J, the junction contained 13 bases not matched to a gene. Germline V lookup: CDR1 MDHEN, CDR2 SYDVKM. The DNA for the CDR3 is TGTGCCAGCAGCTTGACTCTCCGGGACAGGGAAGGCTACACCTTC. Translated, it gives CASSLTLRDREGYTF.

This sequence joins TRBV7-9 and TRBJ2-2; 7 nucleotides line up with TRBD1. J gave up 4 bases and V 3 bases, and 5 bases lay outside the gene matches. This CDR3 spans 15 amino acids. Looked up from germline, CDR1 is SEHNR and CDR2 is FQNEAQ (reference sequence). The CDR3 DNA sequence: TGTGCCAGCAGCTTGCTTGGGACAGCCACCGGGGAGCTGTTTTTT. This encodes CASSLLGTATGELFF.

This clone is medium-sized in the sample. V gene TRBV15 combines with J gene TRBJ1-4; no reliable D call. Germline CDR1 and CDR2: LNHNV and YYDKDF (reference sequence). Trimming removed 4 bases from V and 6 bases from J, with 9 bases in between. CDR3 length equals 13 residues. The CDR3, as DNA: TGTGCCACCAGCATGGACGGATATGAAAAACTGTTTTTT. Translating gives CATSMDGYEKLFF.

This sequence joins TRBV4-2 and TRBJ2-7, with D perhaps TRBD1 or TRBD2 (5 bases each). The CDR3 covers 14 residues. Between the trimmed V and J ends, which lost 2 bases and 3 bases, there was a span of 11 bases. Germline CDR1 and CDR2: LGHNA and YNFKEQ. CDR3 DNA sequence: TGTGCCAGCAGCCAACGGGTGGGGGTCTACGAGCAGTACTTC. Translated, it gives CASSQRVGVYEQYF.

This sequence joins TRBV27 and TRBJ2-1; D is unresolved. Germline V gene data show CDR1 as MNHEY and CDR2 as SMNVEV (reference sequence). This CDR3 contains 14 residues. Trimming pared 5 bases from V and 0 bases from J, leaving 8 bases between. DNA for the CDR3: TGTGCCAGCAGTGGGATGGGCTCCTACAATGAGCAGTTCTTC. Translated, it gives CASSGMGSYNEQFF.

V gene TRBV6-5 combines with J gene TRBJ2-1; 9 positions match TRBD2. This CDR3 spans 15 amino acids. Germline CDR1 reads MNHEY; CDR2 reads SVGAGI. V lost 2 bases, J lost 8 bases, and 7 bases stayed unmatched. This chain's CDR3 is CASSYRSGRTDEQFF. The CDR3 DNA follows: TGTGCCAGCAGTTACCGGAGCGGGAGGACCGATGAGCAGTTCTTC.

This clone was recorded once. The gene calls are TRBV7-8 and TRBJ1-5, with 9 bases identical to TRBD1. With V trimmed by 5 bases and J by 4 bases, 6 bases remained unmatched. The germline V gene encodes CDR1 SGHVS and CDR2 FQNEAQ. The CDR3 runs 15 residues. CDR3 nucleotides: TGTGCCAGCAGCCCATCCGGGACAGGGAATCAGCCCCAGCATTTT. This translates into CASSPSGTGNQPQHF.